One and the same sample provided the 26 T cell receptor beta chains below, sequenced in a study of shared clonotypes between healthy human individuals. TCRdb's table, derived via immunoSEQ multiplex PCR, lists solely in-frame clones and lacks some. The repertoire holds hundreds of thousands of clones, with 95% to 97% as singletons. Sequences were obtained from memory CD8+ T cells sorted from blood. Subset: CD45RO+ cells pooled with CCR7-negative TemRA cells. The receptor source for this set is a man aged 25-45 years in good health.

This rearrangement joins TRBV4-2 to TRBJ2-2; 9 bases align to TRBD2. Looked up from germline, CDR1 is LGHNA and CDR2 is YNFKEQ. The CDR3 loop spans 18 amino acids. Trimming cost V 6 bases and J 1 base; bases outside gene matches: 12. CDR3 nucleotide sequence: TGTGCCAGCAGACCACTACTCGGACTAGCGCGGAACACCGGGGAGCTGTTTTTT. It yields the protein CASRPLLGLARNTGELFF.

CDR3 bases: TGTGCCAGCAGCGCTCTGACTAGCGGTATCACAGATACGCAGTATTTT. Protein: CASSALTSGITDTQYF. This chain connects TRBV9 to TRBJ2-3; 9 nucleotides align to TRBD2. CDR3 length: 16 residues. Germline CDR1 SGDLS, CDR2 YYNGEE. Trimming at V came to 3 bases and at J to 2 bases, leaving 7 bases not matched to a gene.

This sequence joins TRBV5-8 and TRBJ2-2; possible D gene TRBD2, 5 bases. Germline CDR1 is SGHTS and CDR2 is YDEGEE. The CDR3 is 15 residues long. The V and J ends lost 7 bases and 0 bases respectively, with 13 bases between them. The CDR3 DNA is TGTGCCAGCGGACGGGCGGGCTCGAACACCGGGGAGCTGTTTTTT. Amino acid sequence: CASGRAGSNTGELFF.

This chain uses TRBV7-9 with TRBJ2-3, with TRBD2 identical over 9 bases. The CDR3 consists of 15 residues. V shed 0 bases and J 4 bases; nucleotides not matched to a gene: 2. Germline CDR1 is SEHNR and CDR2 is FQNEAQ (reference sequence). CDR3 region: CASSLAGGRADTQYF. The CDR3 nucleotides read TGTGCCAGCAGCTTAGCGGGCGGGAGGGCAGATACGCAGTATTTT.

The CDR3 DNA is TGTGCCAGTAGTCACCTGGCTACCCCAAGGGAGACCCAGTACTTC. Translating it yields CASSHLATPRETQYF. The rearrangement links TRBV19 to TRBJ2-5; no clear D. There are 15 residues in the CDR3. Trimming removed 5 bases from V and 5 bases from J, with 18 bases in between. CDR1 is LNHDA, CDR2 SQIVND, per germline (reference sequence).

The rearrangement uses TRBV27 and TRBJ2-1; TRBD2 agrees at 11 bases. The V and J ends lost 6 bases and 4 bases, in that order; junction bases with no gene match: 5. The CDR3 is 15 amino acids. The germline gives CDR1 MNHEY, CDR2 SMNVEV (reference sequence). CDR3 DNA sequence: TGTGCCAGCAGGAAGACTAGCGGGACATACAATGAGCAGTTCTTC. Protein product: CASRKTSGTYNEQFF.

The CDR3 here is CASSYGTSGYEQYF. The CDR3, as DNA: TGTGCCAGCAGCTATGGGACTAGCGGCTACGAGCAGTACTTC. The chain has TRBV6-6 and TRBJ2-7, with TRBD2 identical over 11 bases. J lost 3 bases, V lost 6 bases, and 4 bases had no gene match. In germline, CDR1 is MNHNY, CDR2 SVGAGI (reference sequence). CDR3 size: 14 residues.

The J gene is TRBJ2-7, the V gene TRBV4-1; 9 bases fit TRBD2. Per germline, CDR1 MGHRA and CDR2 YSYEKL. V was clipped by 0 bases and J by 0 bases; unmatched bases: 3. The CDR3 sequence is 16 residues long. The CDR3 loop is CASSQDSSGASYEQYF. As DNA, the CDR3 is TGCGCCAGCAGCCAAGATTCTAGCGGGGCCTCCTACGAGCAGTACTTC.

The rearrangement uses TRBV29-1 and TRBJ2-5; 9 positions match TRBD2. CDR1 and CDR2 from the germline V gene are SQVTM and ANQGSEA. The V and J ends lost 5 bases and 4 bases, in that order; junction bases with no gene match: 17. This CDR3 spans 17 amino acids. The CDR3 sequence is CSVQGRAGGPWRETQYF. The CDR3 bases are TGCAGCGTTCAAGGGCGGGCGGGAGGGCCTTGGAGAGAGACCCAGTACTTC.

Here the CDR3 reads CAIGDRVGETQYF. CDR3 in DNA: TGTGCCATCGGGGACAGGGTGGGGGAGACCCAGTACTTC. The rearrangement uses TRBV10-3 and TRBJ2-5, with 9 positions matching TRBD1. The CDR3 has 13 amino acids. Per germline, CDR1 ENHRY and CDR2 SYGVKD. The ends lost 8 bases at V and 5 bases at J; junction bases unmatched: 6.

V is TRBV6-6 and J is TRBJ2-5; unclear D gene. In germline, CDR1 is MNHNY, CDR2 SVGAGI (reference sequence). This CDR3 contains 10 residues. Trimming cost V 6 bases and J 2 bases, with 1 base left between them. The CDR3 nucleotides are TGTGCCAGCAGGCAAGAGACCCAGTACTTC. Its protein product is CASRQETQYF.

V is TRBV5-1 and J is TRBJ1-4; D gene ambiguous. Germline V gene sequence: CDR1 SGHRS, CDR2 YFSETQ. The CDR3 runs 16 residues. Trimming took off 2 bases at V and 3 bases at J, with 14 bases between the two ends. This CDR3 is CASSFWEGAANEKLFF. CDR3 DNA sequence: TGCGCCAGCAGCTTTTGGGAGGGAGCGGCTAATGAAAAACTGTTTTTT.

V usage is TRBV5-8 and J usage is TRBJ2-3; 7 nucleotides match TRBD2. This CDR3 has 16 amino acids. In germline, CDR1 is SGHTS, CDR2 YDEGEE. The trim removed 7 bases at V and 5 bases at J, leaving 16 bases unmatched. This CDR3 reads CASGESGGYDGDTQYF. The CDR3 DNA is TGTGCCAGCGGGGAATCGGGAGGTTATGATGGAGATACGCAGTATTTT.

This chain links TRBV2 with TRBJ2-3; TRBD2 aligns across 15 bases. V was pared by 6 bases and J by 4 bases, with 5 bases of the junction left unmatched. CDR3 size: 16 residues. The V gene's germline CDR1 is SNHLY and CDR2 FYNNEI. For the CDR3, the DNA is TGTGCCAGCAGGAGGACTAGCGGGAGGGTGTCAGATACGCAGTATTTT. This gives the protein CASRRTSGRVSDTQYF.

This rearrangement joins TRBV7-9 to TRBJ1-2; D uncertain. There are 13 residues in the CDR3. CDR1 and CDR2 from the germline V gene are SEHNR and FQNEAQ (reference sequence). Trimming shortened V by 1 base and J by 6 bases, and 9 bases separated the two germline ends. For the CDR3, the DNA is TGTGCCAGCAGCTTAGTGGCCGGGAATGGCTACACCTTC. This encodes CASSLVAGNGYTF. Full variable domain (remainder filled in from reference TRBV7-9 and TRBJ1-2): DTGVSQNPRHKITKRGQNVTFRCDPISEHNRLYWYRQTLGQGPEFLTYFQNEAQLEKSRLLSDRFSAERPKGSFSTLEIQRTEQGDSAMYLCASSLVAGNGYTFGSGTRLTVV.

On this clone: This specimen includes other DNA sequences encoding the same CDR3. Here the CDR3 reads CASSPGLGNEQFF. The CDR3 DNA reads TGTGCCAGCTCACCGGGACTAGGCAATGAGCAGTTCTTC. The V call is TRBV18, the J call TRBJ2-1; the match to TRBD2 covers 8 bases. J lost 6 bases, V lost 3 bases, and 1 base had no gene match. CDR3 length equals 13 residues. Germline-derived CDR1 and CDR2 are KGHSH and LQKENI.

As DNA, the CDR3 is TGTGCCAGCCAGCGGGGAACCTCTGGGGCCAACGTCCTGACTTTC. Encoded protein: CASQRGTSGANVLTF. The chain has TRBV19 and TRBJ2-6; 7 bases align to TRBD2. CDR3 size: 15 residues. Germline CDR1 and CDR2: LNHDA and SQIVND (reference sequence). With 9 bases clipped from V and 0 bases from J, the junction kept 5 bases outside the gene matches.

This clone was observed a single time. One junction end does not reproduce the germline sequence, and a read error may be involved. The chain is built from TRBV6-5 and TRBJ2-7; D remains unclear. This CDR3 contains 14 residues. The germline CDR1 and CDR2 sequences are MNHEY and SVGAGI. This CDR3 reads CASSDSLSSYEQYF. The DNA of the CDR3 is TGTGCCAGCAGTGACTCCCTTAGCTCCTACGAGCAGTACTTC.

The chain employs TRBV11-2 and TRBJ1-3, with D unclear. The CDR3 extends over 15 amino acids. V lost 5 bases, J lost 4 bases, and 15 bases lay in between. CDR1 and CDR2 from the germline V gene are SGHAT and FQNNGV. CDR3 loop: CASSTGTTSGNTIYF. The DNA of the CDR3 is TGTGCCAGCAGCACCGGAACTACCTCGGGAAACACCATATATTTT.

V usage is TRBV7-9 and J usage is TRBJ1-1, with unresolved D. The CDR3 consists of 13 residues. Trimming shortened V by 1 base and J by 4 bases, and 7 bases separated the two germline ends. Germline-derived CDR1 and CDR2 are SEHNR and FQNEAQ (reference sequence). CDR3 sequence reads: CASSLEEGTEAFF. The DNA of the CDR3 is TGTGCCAGCAGCTTAGAGGAAGGCACTGAAGCTTTCTTT.

V gene TRBV29-1 combines with J gene TRBJ1-1; D is ambiguous. Trimming shortened V by 3 bases and J by 0 bases, and 8 bases separated the two germline ends. This CDR3 region has 13 residues. Per germline, CDR1 SQVTM and CDR2 ANQGSEA. CDR3 in amino acids: CSVDFIMNTEAFF. The CDR3 coding sequence is TGCAGCGTTGATTTCATCATGAACACTGAAGCTTTCTTT.

The CDR3 DNA is TGTGCCAGCAGTGAAGCACGGTACACTGAAGCTTTCTTT. Protein: CASSEARYTEAFF. The genes are TRBV6-1 and TRBJ1-1; D is unresolved. Trimming took off 0 bases at V and 3 bases at J, with 5 bases between the two ends. Germline V gives CDR1 MNHNS, CDR2 SASEGT. The CDR3 is made up of 13 amino acids.

J is TRBJ2-7 and V is TRBV30, with TRBD2 matching 11 bases. CDR1 GTSNPN and CDR2 SVGIG come from the germline V gene (reference sequence). This CDR3 is 14 amino acids long. J lost 6 bases, V lost 4 bases, and 8 bases had no gene match. As DNA, the CDR3 is TGTGCCTGGAATCCCCCTAGCGGGAGGATCGAGCAGTACTTC. As protein: CAWNPPSGRIEQYF.

The chain is built from TRBV10-3 and TRBJ2-3; 9 bases are shared with TRBD2. Unmatched junction bases numbered 9, after V lost 4 bases and J lost 4 bases. Germline values: CDR1 ENHRY, CDR2 SYGVKD. The CDR3 consists of 16 residues. CDR3 amino acids: CAISAGLAGTADTQYF. The CDR3 DNA sequence: TGTGCCATCAGTGCTGGGCTAGCGGGAACCGCAGATACGCAGTATTTT.

The genes are TRBV5-1 and TRBJ2-3, with 8 positions matching TRBD1. Germline assignment: CDR1 SGHRS and CDR2 YFSETQ. Trimming removed 4 bases from V and 8 bases from J; junction bases left unmatched: 18. The CDR3 has 17 amino acids. CDR3 sequence (DNA): TGCGCCAGCAGCCACTCATGGCTAGGCTCCGACAGGGGTACGCAGTATTTT. Protein sequence: CASSHSWLGSDRGTQYF.

The chain employs TRBV7-2 and TRBJ2-5; 10 bases align to TRBD2. V trimming: 2 bases; J trimming: 2 bases; junction bases outside the gene matches: 2. Per the germline V gene, CDR1 is SGHTA and CDR2 is FQGNSA. The CDR3 contains 15 residues. This CDR3 is CASSLMGLAQETQYF. CDR3 sequence (DNA): TGTGCCAGCAGCTTAATGGGACTAGCGCAAGAGACCCAGTACTTC.